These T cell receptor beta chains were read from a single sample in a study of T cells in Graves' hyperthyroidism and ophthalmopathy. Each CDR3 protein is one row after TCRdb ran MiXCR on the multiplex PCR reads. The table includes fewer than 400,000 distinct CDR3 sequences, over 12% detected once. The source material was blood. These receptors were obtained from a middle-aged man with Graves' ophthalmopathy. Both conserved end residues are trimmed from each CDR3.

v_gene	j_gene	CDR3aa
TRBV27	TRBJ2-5	ASSPIAGRQETQY
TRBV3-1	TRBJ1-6	ASSGAGEASPLH
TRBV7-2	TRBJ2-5	ASRRGLAGRETQY
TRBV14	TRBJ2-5	ASSGTHGWRTQY
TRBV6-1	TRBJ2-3	ASSDRGLAGKAQY
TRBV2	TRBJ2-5	ASSEKETQY
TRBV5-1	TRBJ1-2	ASSLAKDNYGYT
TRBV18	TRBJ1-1	ASSLSTGATEAF
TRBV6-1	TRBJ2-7	ASRSEYEQY
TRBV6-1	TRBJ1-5	ASSETRTGEQPQH
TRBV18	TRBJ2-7	AGSPVRTGRYEQY
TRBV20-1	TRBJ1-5	SASGGQGQPQH
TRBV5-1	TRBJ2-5	ASSHDPTGAETQY
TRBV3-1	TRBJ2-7	ASSQDLQPEQY
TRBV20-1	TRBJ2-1	SGSALAGGPLIGNEQF
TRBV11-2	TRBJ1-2	ASSFGGGYGYT
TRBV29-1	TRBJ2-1	SVDPGSGTDEQF
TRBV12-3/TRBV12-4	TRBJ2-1	ASSSGTRTGEQF